The rows below give T cell receptor beta chains drawn from one sample of a study of CD8+ T cells in alopecia areata. The repertoire was sequenced with immunoSEQ multiplex PCR; TCRdb's copy has only in-frame clones and lacks some. The profile shows 140,000 to 150,000 clones, approximately 50% of them singletons. The sequences come from CD4+ T cells sorted from blood, collected at week 0. These receptors came from a human donor with alopecia areata. Both conserved end residues are part of each CDR3. The D gene is left open where the match is weak. Where a row states a size, it is once, few, many or the class of an expanded clone; other rows omit it.

j_call | v_call | clone_size | d_call | cdr3_aa | cdr3_nt
TRBJ1-2 | TRBV15 | - | - | CATSREGYGYTF | TGTGCCACCAGCAGAGAAGGGTATGGCTACACCTTC
TRBJ2-5 | TRBV29-1 | - | TRBD2 | CSVKVGGPETQYF | TGCAGCGTTAAGGTGGGAGGGCCGGAGACCCAGTACTTC
TRBJ2-3 | TRBV5-4 | many | TRBD2 | CASSYTSGRIDTQYF | TGTGCCAGCAGCTATACTAGCGGGAGAATCGATACGCAGTATTTT
TRBJ2-1 | TRBV5-5 | - | TRBD1 | CASSRTTGTGYNEQFF | TGTGCCAGCAGCCGAACGACAGGGACAGGTTACAATGAGCAGTTCTTC
TRBJ1-1 | TRBV19 | - | TRBD1 | CASSISSGGTAEAFF | TGTGCCAGTAGTATTTCCTCAGGGGGTACGGCTGAAGCTTTCTTT
TRBJ1-4 | TRBV25-1 | few | - | CASSEWGEKLFF | TGTGCCAGCAGTGAATGGGGTGAAAAACTGTTTTTT
TRBJ2-5 | TRBV7-2 | - | TRBD2 | CASSLGLAGETQYF | TGTGCCAGCAGCTTAGGACTAGCGGGAGAGACCCAGTACTTC
TRBJ2-4 | TRBV27 | - | - | CASSSPGTNIQYF | TGTGCCAGCAGTTCACCGGGTACAAACATTCAGTACTTC
TRBJ2-2 | TRBV15 | - | - | CATRLQGAEELFF | TGTGCCACCAGGTTGCAGGGTGCCGAGGAGCTGTTTTTT
TRBJ2-2 | TRBV9 | - | TRBD2 | CASSVVAGGPRGELFF | TGTGCCAGCAGCGTAGTTGCGGGAGGCCCCCGCGGGGAGCTGTTTTTT
TRBJ2-3 | TRBV27 | - | - | CASGTADTDTQYF | TGTGCCAGCGGGACCGCGGACACAGATACGCAGTATTTT
TRBJ2-1 | TRBV7-6 | few | - | CASSLVPQNLRNEQFF | TGTGCCAGCAGCTTAGTACCCCAGAATCTCCGAAATGAGCAGTTCTTC
TRBJ2-7 | TRBV27 | few | - | CASSLSPAGRTYEQYF | TGTGCCAGCAGTCTATCTCCCGCGGGAAGAACCTACGAGCAGTACTTC
TRBJ2-6 | TRBV7-9 | - | - | CASSASSGANVLTF | TGTGCCAGCAGCGCGTCCTCTGGGGCCAACGTCCTGACTTTC
TRBJ2-2 | TRBV29-1 | - | - | CSVAETAPGELFF | TGCAGCGTCGCCGAGACAGCGCCCGGGGAGCTGTTTTTT
TRBJ2-1 | TRBV6-6 | few | - | CASPLRGDPYNEQFF | TGTGCCAGCCCCTTGCGAGGGGACCCCTACAATGAGCAGTTCTTC
TRBJ2-6 | TRBV9 | - | TRBD2 | CASSVKLAGAGANVLTF | TGTGCCAGCAGCGTTAAACTAGCGGGAGCTGGGGCCAACGTCCTGACTTTC
TRBJ1-1 | TRBV18 | - | TRBD1 | CASSLDRERAEAFF | TGTGCCAGCTCACTTGACAGGGAAAGAGCTGAAGCTTTCTTT
TRBJ2-7 | TRBV27 | once | TRBD1 | CASLIRDRDYEQYF | TGTGCCAGCCTTATCCGGGACAGAGACTACGAGCAGTACTTC
TRBJ1-4 | TRBV13 | - | - | CASSPSGPYEKLFF | TGTGCCAGCAGCCCCTCGGGACCCTATGAAAAACTGTTTTTT
TRBJ2-5 | TRBV15 | - | - | CATSRDVRDPTWGTQYF | TGTGCCACCAGCAGAGATGTCCGGGACCCAACATGGGGGACCCAGTACTTC
TRBJ1-1 | TRBV19 | few | - | CASSIGHTRAGTEAFF | TGTGCCAGTAGTATAGGCCACACGCGGGCAGGCACTGAAGCTTTCTTT
TRBJ2-7 | TRBV5-1 | few | - | CASSPSSYEQYF | TGCGCCAGCAGCCCTTCGTCCTACGAGCAGTACTTC
TRBJ2-7 | TRBV10-3 | - | - | CAISEGGGGYEQYF | TGTGCCATCAGCGAAGGAGGGGGCGGGTACGAGCAGTACTTC
TRBJ2-1 | TRBV5-1 | few | - | CASSSGLHEQFF | TGCGCCAGCAGCTCCGGACTACATGAGCAGTTCTTC
TRBJ2-7 | TRBV30 | few | - | CAWRQEGSGAYEQYF | TGTGCCTGGAGACAGGAGGGAAGTGGAGCCTACGAGCAGTACTTC
TRBJ2-7 | TRBV27 | - | TRBD1 | CASKPLRDREGEQYF | TGTGCCAGCAAGCCATTGCGGGACAGGGAGGGGGAGCAGTACTTC
TRBJ2-7 | TRBV28 | - | TRBD2 | CASSGHGEGGSQQYF | TGTGCCAGCTCAGGTCACGGGGAGGGCGGGTCGCAGCAGTACTTC
TRBJ1-2 | TRBV30 | once | - | CAVGTENHYGYTF | TGTGCTGTCGGGACCGAGAATCACTATGGCTACACCTTC
TRBJ2-1 | TRBV29-1 | - | - | CSAARYNEQFF | TGCAGCGCCGCTCGATACAATGAGCAGTTCTTC
TRBJ1-1 | TRBV30 | - | TRBD1 | CAWSRTGRTEAFF | TGTGCCTGGAGTCGGACAGGGAGGACTGAAGCTTTCTTT
TRBJ2-3 | TRBV27 | - | TRBD2 | CASSHERERTDTQYF | TGTGCCAGCAGCCATGAGCGGGAGAGGACAGATACGCAGTATTTT
TRBJ1-2 | TRBV6-5 | - | - | CASSLNAWSNYGYTF | TGTGCCAGCAGCCTCAACGCTTGGTCGAACTATGGCTACACCTTC
TRBJ2-2 | TRBV29-1 | - | TRBD1 | CSVQDRVGGELFF | TGCAGCGTCCAGGACAGGGTTGGCGGGGAGCTGTTTTTT